The subject of this entry is one TCR beta chain. Its specificity is unknown. It was with a sample-barcoded 5' primer and a J-beta primer mix that a second PCR of roughly 6 to 12 cycles was run. One entry per CDR3 protein, called by TCRdb with MiXCR from the 5' RACE reads. The sample yields more than 700,000 distinct CDR3 sequences, less than 60% seen once. These data are taken from a study of blood T cells in healthy people across ages. Points from the study as a whole: TCR beta diversity correlated strongly with naive T cell percentage. The study found more naive CD4+ cells and higher diversity in long-lived than aged donors.

Unmatched junction bases numbered 9, after V lost 6 bases and J lost 5 bases. The CDR3 runs 14 residues. The germline gives CDR1 MNHNY, CDR2 SVGAGI (reference sequence). The rearrangement links TRBV6-6 to TRBJ2-5; 7 bases map to TRBD1. The clonotype was recovered from a man older than 75 in good health. Input material: blood. This CDR3 reads CASRPTGFFETQYF. The CDR3 DNA reads as TGTGCCAGCAGACCGACAGGGTTTTTTGAGACCCAGTACTTC.